This T cell receptor (beta chain) was captured by sequencing in a study of T cell responses to AZD1222 COVID-19 vaccine. General observations from the study: Among AZD1222 vaccinees, only six or seven were seropositive at baseline. Clonal diversity was possibly underestimated, and the donors were mostly white British, with more females.

Regarding this clone: The antigen remains undetermined.

Profiling relied on immunoSEQ multiplex PCR, and the TCRdb table lists in-frame clones only, not all of them. The sample has under 150,000 clones; around nine tenths are singletons. The TCR sequence derives from an adult who received the AZD1222 COVID-19 vaccine. Sequences were derived from peripheral blood, sampled 28 days after the second AZD1222 dose.

Written as DNA, the CDR3 is TGTGCCAGCAGCCGAAAGGGGGGCACTGAAGCTTTCTTT. It translates to CASSRKGGTEAFF. The rearrangement joins TRBV7-8 to TRBJ1-1; a weak D match, TRBD1 (6 bases). V was shortened by 5 bases and J by 4 bases, with 11 bases between the two germline ends. Germline V lookup: CDR1 SGHVS, CDR2 FQNEAQ. This CDR3 contains 13 residues.